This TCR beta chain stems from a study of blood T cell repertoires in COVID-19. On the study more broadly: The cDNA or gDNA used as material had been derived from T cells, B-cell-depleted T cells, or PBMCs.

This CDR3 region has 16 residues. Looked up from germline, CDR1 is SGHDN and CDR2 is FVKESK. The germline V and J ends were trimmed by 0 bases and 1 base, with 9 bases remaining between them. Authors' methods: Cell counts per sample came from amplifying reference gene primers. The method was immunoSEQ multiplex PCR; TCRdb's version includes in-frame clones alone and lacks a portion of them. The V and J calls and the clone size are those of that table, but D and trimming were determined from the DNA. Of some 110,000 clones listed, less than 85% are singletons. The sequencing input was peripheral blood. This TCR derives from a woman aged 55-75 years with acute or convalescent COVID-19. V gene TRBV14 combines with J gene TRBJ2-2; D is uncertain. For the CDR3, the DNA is TGTGCCAGCAGCCAAGATTGGCAGTTGAACACCGGGGAGCTGTTTTTT. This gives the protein CASSQDWQLNTGELFF.